These T cell receptor beta chains were read from a single sample in a study of blood T cell repertoires in COVID-19. TCRdb's copy holds only in-frame clones and misses some; the assay was immunoSEQ multiplex PCR. The sample has approximately 280,000 clones, around 90% seen once. The source material was PBMCs or T cells enriched from blood (not recorded which). Every receptor here comes from a woman aged 18-29 years with acute COVID-19. The CDR3 runs from the conserved cysteine through the conserved F or W. The D gene is left open where the match is weak. Rows may omit the clone size; those that give it use once, few, many or a size class.

j_call d_call clone_size cdr3_length v_call cdr3_nt cdr3_aa
TRBJ1-2 TRBD1 NA 14 TRBV5-1 TGCGCCAGCAGCTTGGAGGGACAGGGGAATGGCTACACCTTC CASSLEGQGNGYTF
TRBJ2-5 NA NA 14 TRBV3-1/TRBV3-2 TGTGCCAGCAGCCATTGGAGCGTTCAAGAGACCCAGTACTTC CASSHWSVQETQYF
TRBJ2-3 TRBD2 NA 15 TRBV5-5 TGTGCCAGCAGCCCACTAACTAGCGGCACAGATACGCAGTATTTT CASSPLTSGTDTQYF
TRBJ2-7 TRBD1 NA 14 TRBV5-4 TGTGCCAGCAGCCCGTCCCGGGACAGGTACGAGCAGTACTTC CASSPSRDRYEQYF
TRBJ2-5 TRBD2 NA 16 TRBV7-2 TGTGCCAGCAGCCCTAGACCAGCGGGATTCCAAGAGACCCAGTACTTC CASSPRPAGFQETQYF
TRBJ2-2 TRBD2 NA 15 TRBV19 TGTGCCAGTAGTATCCTAGCGGCGAACACCGGGGAGCTGTTTTTT CASSILAANTGELFF
TRBJ1-2 NA once 14 TRBV5-1 TGCGCCAGCAGCTTACAGACGCCTACCTATGGCTACACCTTC CASSLQTPTYGYTF
TRBJ2-1 TRBD2 NA 18 TRBV13 TGTGCCAGCAGCTTTGGGCTAGCGGAGTGGAGCTCCTACAATGAGCAGTTCTTC CASSFGLAEWSSYNEQFF
TRBJ2-7 NA NA 12 TRBV5-4 TGTGCCAGCAGCTTTGACCAGGGGGGGCAGTACTTC CASSFDQGGQYF
TRBJ2-1 TRBD2 NA 17 TRBV28 TGTGCCAGCAGTTTTAAGGTTGCGACTAGCGGATTCAATGAGCAGTTCTTC CASSFKVATSGFNEQFF
TRBJ2-3 TRBD1 NA 16 TRBV5-1 TGCGCCAGCAGCTCGGGGACAGGGGCTAGCACAGATACGCAGTATTTT CASSSGTGASTDTQYF
TRBJ2-1 NA once 14 TRBV25-1 TGTGCCAGCAGTGCCGAAACGGAAGCGAGTGAGCAGTTCTTC CASSAETEASEQFF
TRBJ1-2 NA NA 13 TRBV18 TGTGCCAGCTCACCAGTTAAAGGGGGTGGCTACACCTTC CASSPVKGGGYTF
TRBJ2-5 TRBD2 NA 13 TRBV6-5 TGTGCCAGCAGTCGAACTAGCGAAGAGACCCAGTACTTC CASSRTSEETQYF
TRBJ1-4 NA NA 18 TRBV11-2 TGTGCCAGCAGCTTGAGGCCAACCCCAGGGTTGGCTAATGAAAAACTGTTTTTT CASSLRPTPGLANEKLFF
TRBJ1-5 TRBD1 NA 12 TRBV27 TGTGCCAGCAGTGGGACAGCCGGGCCCCAGCATTTT CASSGTAGPQHF
TRBJ2-7 TRBD2 NA 18 TRBV27 TGTGCCAGCATCGGGATACTAGCGGGAAAAACCGAACCCTACGAGCAGTACTTC CASIGILAGKTEPYEQYF
TRBJ2-2 TRBD2 NA 16 TRBV11-2 TGTGCCAGCAGCTTAGTTCGCGGGGGGCGGACCGGGGAGCTGTTTTTT CASSLVRGGRTGELFF
TRBJ2-7 NA NA 14 TRBV9 TGTGCCAGCAGCGTCGGACCGGGAGCCTACGAGCAGTACTTC CASSVGPGAYEQYF
TRBJ2-1 TRBD1 NA 15 TRBV18 TGTGCCAGCTCCCGACCTGGACAGGGTAGCAATGAGCAGTTCTTC CASSRPGQGSNEQFF
TRBJ2-1 TRBD2 NA 15 TRBV27 TGTGCCAGCCTGGGACTAGCGGGACACTACAATGAGCAGTTCTTC CASLGLAGHYNEQFF
TRBJ2-1 NA NA 11 TRBV2 TGTGCCAGAACAGACTACAATGAGCAGTTCTTC CARTDYNEQFF
TRBJ1-1 NA NA 14 TRBV6-5 TGTGCCAGCATTCCGGGGTGGGTGAACACTGAAGCTTTCTTT CASIPGWVNTEAFF
TRBJ2-1 TRBD2 once 16 TRBV5-8 TGTGCCAGCAGCTTGATTAGCGGGAGTGGCTACAATGAGCAGTTCTTC CASSLISGSGYNEQFF
TRBJ2-2 NA once 15 TRBV7-2 TGTGCCAGCAGCCCCAGACAGGCGAACACCGGGGAGCTGTTTTTT CASSPRQANTGELFF
TRBJ2-3 TRBD2 NA 14 TRBV19 TGTGCCAGTAGTACCGGACTAGCGGGTACTACGCAGTATTTT CASSTGLAGTTQYF
TRBJ1-1 TRBD1 NA 18 TRBV24-1 TGTGCCACCAGGATTGGGACAGAAGAAAAAAGTGGGGGCACTGAAGCTTTCTTT CATRIGTEEKSGGTEAFF
TRBJ1-5 NA NA 15 TRBV7-2 TGTGCCAGCACCCGCTCGGCAGGGAATGGGGAGCCCCAGCATTTT CASTRSAGNGEPQHF
TRBJ2-7 TRBD2 NA 13 TRBV25-1 TGTGCCACCCAGACTAGCGGAGCCTACGAGCAGTACTTC CATQTSGAYEQYF
TRBJ2-7 TRBD2 few 15 TRBV27 TGTGCCAGCAGTCCGGGACTAGCGGGAATCTACGAGCAGTACTTC CASSPGLAGIYEQYF
TRBJ2-1 TRBD2 NA 15 TRBV5-1 TGCGCCAGCAGCCCCGAGGGACTACCATACAATGAGCAGTTCTTC CASSPEGLPYNEQFF
TRBJ1-2 TRBD1 NA 20 TRBV3-1/TRBV3-2 TGTGCCAGCAGCCAAATGAGTGCCGGGACAGGGTGGCCCCCTGGTTATGGCTACACCTTC CASSQMSAGTGWPPGYGYTF
TRBJ2-5 NA once 13 TRBV7-2 TGTGCCAGCAGCTTAGCTCGGCGGGAGACCCAGTACTTC CASSLARRETQYF
TRBJ2-5 TRBD2 NA 17 TRBV7-9 TGTGCCAGCAGCTTAGCCACTAGCGGGAGGGCACTAGAGACCCAGTACTTC CASSLATSGRALETQYF
TRBJ2-7 TRBD1 few 15 TRBV7-9 TGTGCCAGCAGCCACGTTACAGGGGTGGGTGACGAGCAGTACTTC CASSHVTGVGDEQYF
TRBJ1-1 NA NA 23 TRBV19 TGTGCCAGTAGTATAGCGTCGGGACATAGCCCCGCAGGGGCGCTTCGTGGGGGAACTGAAGCTTTCTTT CASSIASGHSPAGALRGGTEAFF
TRBJ2-7 TRBD1 NA 15 TRBV5-5 TGTGCCAGCAGTTTAACAGGGGGCGCTTCTGCCGAGCAGTACTTC CASSLTGGASAEQYF
TRBJ2-7 NA NA 12 TRBV27 TGTGCCAGCAGTGATCTCAGGGGCGAGCAGTACTTC CASSDLRGEQYF